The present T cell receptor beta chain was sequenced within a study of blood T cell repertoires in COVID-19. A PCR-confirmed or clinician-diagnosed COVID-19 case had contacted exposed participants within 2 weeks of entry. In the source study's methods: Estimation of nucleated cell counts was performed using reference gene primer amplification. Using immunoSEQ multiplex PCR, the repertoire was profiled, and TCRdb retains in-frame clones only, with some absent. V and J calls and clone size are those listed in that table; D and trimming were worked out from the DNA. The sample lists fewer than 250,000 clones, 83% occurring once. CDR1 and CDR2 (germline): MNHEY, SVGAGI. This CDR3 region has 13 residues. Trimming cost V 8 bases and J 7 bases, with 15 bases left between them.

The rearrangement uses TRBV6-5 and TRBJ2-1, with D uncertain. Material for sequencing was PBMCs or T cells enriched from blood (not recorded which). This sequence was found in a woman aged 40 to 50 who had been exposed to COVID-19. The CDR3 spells CASRYTLSNEQFF. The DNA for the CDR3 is TGTGCCAGCCGGTATACGCTATCGAATGAGCAGTTCTTC.